Reported below is one TCR beta chain. Method: immunoSEQ multiplex PCR; TCRdb's copy keeps in-frame clones and lacks some. The sample has over 15,000 clones, approximately 90% seen once. The record originates from a study of PD-L1 blockade in urothelial cancer. Germline V CDR1 and CDR2: MGHDK, SYGVNS. The CDR3 contains 15 residues. V gave up 7 bases and J gave up 2 bases; unmatched junction bases: 6. This receptor was taken from a man aged 45-65 years with urothelial cancer. The gene calls are TRBV25-1 and TRBJ2-1; TRBD2 matches 9 bases. Sequenced material: PBMCs, taken around atezolizumab (anti-PD-L1) treatment. The CDR3 protein is CASMAAGGPYNEQFF. Written as DNA, the CDR3 is TGTGCCAGCATGGCCGCGGGGGGGCCCTACAATGAGCAGTTCTTC.